This T cell receptor (beta chain) derives from a study of Ad26.COV2.S vaccination and SARS-CoV-2 variants. Overall study context: Intramuscular Ad26.COV2.S at 5x10^10 or 1x10^11 viral particles.

Indicated treatment: around 19 received Ad26.COV2.S at low or high dose, single or two shots; a few received placebo; per-sample allocation not given. Material that was analyzed had been drawn on day 63 after the first vaccine or placebo injection. Boston provided a donor who was an adult aged 18-55 years. The V and J ends lost 4 bases and 8 bases respectively, with 17 bases between them. This CDR3 comprises 15 residues. The germline gives CDR1 MNHEY, CDR2 SVGAGI. This table comes from immunoSEQ multiplex PCR, and its TCRdb copy is limited to in-frame clones, with some not included. Seen here are roughly 410,000 clones, 80% to 90% observed once, and the top ten hold nearly 7.5%.

The origin of this receptor is a person aged 18-65 years who received the Ad26.COV2.S COVID-19 vaccine or a placebo. The specimen was peripheral blood, collected in a trial of Ad26.COV2.S vaccine versus placebo. The chain has TRBV6-5 and TRBJ1-4; D is perhaps TRBD1 (6 bases). The CDR3 reads CASSFSGTSSEKLFF. CDR3 bases: TGTGCCAGCAGTTTTTCCGGGACATCAAGCGAAAAACTGTTTTTT.